This T cell receptor beta chain was recovered during a study of cytomegalovirus exposure and HLA in healthy donors. PCR amplification relied on 60 Vbeta primers (plus 13 Jbeta primers). The method was immunoSEQ multiplex PCR; TCRdb's version includes in-frame clones alone and lacks a portion of them. This table holds approximately 170,000 clones, around three quarters found once. The CDR3 sequence is 14 residues long. V lost 0 bases to trimming and J lost 4 bases, with 8 bases between them. The V gene's germline CDR1 is KGHSH and CDR2 LQKENI. This clonotype originated in a man aged 35-49 years in good health and CMV-seronegative. This chain uses TRBV18 with TRBJ2-3, with TRBD1 as a possible D gene (5 bases). The sample taken for sequencing was PBMCs. CDR3 sequence reads: CASSPPGRADTQYF. In DNA form, the CDR3 reads TGTGCCAGCTCACCACCGGGCAGGGCAGATACGCAGTATTTT.